This record looks at one TCR beta chain sequence and its context. Its antigen is unknown. There are 12 residues in the CDR3. Germline CDR1 and CDR2: MDHEN and SYDVKM. V lost 3 bases and J lost 8, with 10 bases in between. The data originate from a study of T-cell reconstitution after alpha-beta-depleted transplantation in children. Whole-study findings and limits: Several hundred expanded graft clones reportedly gave rise to the alpha-beta T cells present about two months after transplant. A year had passed since transplant, and T-cell counts and diversity by then came mostly from newly produced T cells.

A library of TCRbeta sequences, prepared with unique molecular identifiers, was generated. TCRdb re-derived calls from the PCR reads in MiXCR, one entry per CDR3 protein. The sample comprises approximately 44,000 distinct CDR3 sequences, around 5.9% of which are singletons, and about 30% rests with the top ten. Material: PBMCs, mostly from graft donor cells, obtained 60 days after TCRalphabeta/CD19-depleted stem cell transplant. V is TRBV28 and J is TRBJ1-1; a possible D gene is TRBD1 (6 bases). The receptor was derived from a female patient between 2 and 15 years old who had a stem cell transplant for aplastic anemia, so the T cells may come from the graft donor. CDR3 DNA: TGTGCCAGCAGTTTGGGGGCCTTCGAAGCTTTCTTT. It is translated as CASSLGAFEAFF.